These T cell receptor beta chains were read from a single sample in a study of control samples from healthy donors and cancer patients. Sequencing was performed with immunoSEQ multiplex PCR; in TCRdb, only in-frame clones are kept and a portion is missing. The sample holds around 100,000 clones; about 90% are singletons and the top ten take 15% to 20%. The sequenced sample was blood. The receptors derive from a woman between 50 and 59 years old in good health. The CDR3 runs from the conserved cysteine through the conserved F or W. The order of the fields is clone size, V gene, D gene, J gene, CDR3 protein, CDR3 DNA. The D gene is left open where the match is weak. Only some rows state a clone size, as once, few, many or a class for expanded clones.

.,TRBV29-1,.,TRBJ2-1,CSVEDLPGSSYNEQFF,TGCAGCGTTGAAGATCTACCCGGGAGCTCCTACAATGAGCAGTTCTTC
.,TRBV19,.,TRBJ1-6,CASSSRQEDNSPLHF,TGTGCCAGTAGTAGCAGGCAGGAAGATAATTCACCCCTCCACTTT
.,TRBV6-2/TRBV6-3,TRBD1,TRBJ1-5,CASSYPQTGKQPQHF,TGTGCCAGCAGTTACCCCCAGACAGGGAAGCAGCCCCAGCATTTT
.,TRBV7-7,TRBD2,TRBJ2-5,CASSWGAGGPQETQYF,TGTGCCAGCAGCTGGGGGGCGGGAGGGCCGCAAGAGACCCAGTACTTC
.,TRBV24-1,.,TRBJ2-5,CATSDPSSPETQYF,TGTGCCACCAGTGATCCCTCTTCGCCGGAAACCCAGTACTTC
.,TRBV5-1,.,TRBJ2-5,CASSSRGVMKETQYF,TGCGCCAGCAGCTCACGTGGGGTAATGAAAGAGACCCAGTACTTC
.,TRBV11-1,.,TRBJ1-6,CASATLPQVSPLHF,TGTGCCAGCGCGACTTTACCTCAGGTATCACCCCTCCACTTT
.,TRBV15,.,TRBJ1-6,CATSRDLGSPLHF,TGTGCCACCAGCAGAGATCTCGGGTCACCCCTCCACTTT
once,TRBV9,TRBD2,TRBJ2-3,CASSVAMGGRAVKDTDTQYF,TGTGCCAGCAGCGTAGCTATGGGAGGGAGGGCCGTCAAGGACACAGATACGCAGTATTTT
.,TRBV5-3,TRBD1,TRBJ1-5,CAIYRGNQPQHF,TGTGCCATTTACAGGGGGAATCAGCCCCAGCATTTT
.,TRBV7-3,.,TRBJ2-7,CASSLQGPRDEQYF,TGTGCCAGCAGCTTACAAGGTCCCCGGGACGAGCAGTACTTC
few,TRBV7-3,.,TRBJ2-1,CASSLSAGGEQFF,TGTGCCAGCAGCTTATCCGCAGGAGGTGAGCAGTTCTTC
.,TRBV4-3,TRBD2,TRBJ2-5,CASSQDLGGETQYF,TGCGCCAGCAGCCAAGACTTGGGGGGGGAGACCCAGTACTTC
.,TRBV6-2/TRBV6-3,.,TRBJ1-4,CASSYSWWNRGELFF,TGTGCCAGCAGTTACTCGTGGTGGAATAGAGGGGAACTGTTTTTT
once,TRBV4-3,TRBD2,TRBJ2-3,CASSQSGTSGITDTQYF,TGCGCCAGCAGCCAATCAGGGACTAGCGGGATCACAGATACGCAGTATTTT
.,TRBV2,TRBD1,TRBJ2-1,CASSRRTGAGLENEQFF,TGTGCCAGCAGCCGACGGACAGGGGCAGGGTTGGAGAATGAGCAGTTCTTC
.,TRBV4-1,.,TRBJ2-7,CASSQDAPGPYEQYF,TGCGCCAGCAGCCAAGATGCCCCGGGGCCGTACGAGCAGTACTTC
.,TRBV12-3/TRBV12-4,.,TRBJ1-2,CASSGANYGYTF,TGTGCCAGCAGCGGAGCTAACTATGGCTACACCTTC
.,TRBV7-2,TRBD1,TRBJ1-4,CASSLARTGFNEKLFF,TGTGCCAGCAGCTTAGCGAGGACAGGTTTTAATGAAAAACTGTTTTTT
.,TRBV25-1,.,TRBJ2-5,CASSEHSQETQYF,TGTGCCAGCAGTGAGCACAGTCAAGAGACCCAGTACTTC
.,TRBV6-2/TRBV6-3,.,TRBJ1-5,CASSYSVGQPQHF,TGTGCCAGCAGTTACTCCGTGGGCCAGCCCCAGCATTTT
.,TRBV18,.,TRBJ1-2,CASSPQANYGYTF,TGTGCCAGCTCACCACAGGCTAACTATGGCTACACCTTC
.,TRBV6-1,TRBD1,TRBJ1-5,CASSVPTGRWDQPQHF,TGTGCCAGCAGTGTTCCGACAGGGCGATGGGATCAGCCCCAGCATTTT
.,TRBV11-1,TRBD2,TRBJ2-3,CASSLEVLAADTQYF,TGTGCCAGCAGCTTAGAAGTTCTAGCGGCAGATACGCAGTATTTT
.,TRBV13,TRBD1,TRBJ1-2,CASSRRTGGYNYGYTF,TGTGCCAGCAGCCGCCGGACAGGGGGTTACAACTATGGCTACACCTTC
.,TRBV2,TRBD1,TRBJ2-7,CASSDNRDRGYEQYF,TGTGCCAGCAGTGACAACCGGGACAGGGGCTACGAGCAGTACTTC
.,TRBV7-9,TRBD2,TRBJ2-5,CASSGIAGGPFVETQYF,TGTGCCAGCAGCGGAATAGCGGGAGGGCCTTTCGTGGAGACCCAGTACTTC
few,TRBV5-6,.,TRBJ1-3,CASSFPGFTGNTIYF,TGTGCCAGCAGCTTTCCGGGTTTTACCGGAAACACCATATATTTT
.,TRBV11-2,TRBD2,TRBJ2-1,CASSTTSGSDEQFF,TGTGCCAGCAGCACGACTAGCGGGAGCGATGAGCAGTTCTTC
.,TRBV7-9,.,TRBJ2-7,CASSSRRAGHYEQYF,TGTGCCAGCAGCTCCCGCCGAGCAGGCCACTACGAGCAGTACTTC
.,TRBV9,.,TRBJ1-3,CASSPLGWDGGNTIYF,TGTGCCAGCAGCCCTCTTGGTTGGGACGGTGGAAACACCATATATTTT
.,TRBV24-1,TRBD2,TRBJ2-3,CATSGGIAGTDTQYF,TGTGCCACCAGTGGAGGAATAGCGGGAACAGATACGCAGTATTTT
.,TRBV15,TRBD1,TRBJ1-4,CATSTRDRAEKLFF,TGTGCCACCAGCACCCGGGACAGGGCTGAAAAACTGTTTTTT